The clone carrying this T cell receptor beta chain was picked up many times. Its matching antigen is unknown. In making TCR beta libraries, quantitative 5'-RACE with molecular barcodes was used. TCRdb independently ran MiXCR on the 5' RACE reads; one entry per CDR3 protein. The repertoire includes approximately 540,000 distinct CDR3 sequences, roughly an eighth of them detected once, and almost 7% sits in the top ten. The data are from a study of CD8 T cells in ankylosing spondylitis. V shed 2 bases and J 2 bases; nucleotides not matched to a gene: 5. The CDR3 consists of 16 residues. Per the germline V gene, CDR1 is SGHRS and CDR2 is YFSETQ. Points from the study as a whole: For ankylosing spondylitis blood, a TCR beta motif of 7 to 9 highly homologous variants appeared characteristic. Disease-linked clones displayed a CD8+ phenotype and appeared relatively rarely in peripheral blood. Reactive arthritis synovial fluid and blood were previously reported to contain some motif variants.

The sequencing sample was made of blood, either unsorted or a sorted T cell fraction (not recorded which). This chain links TRBV5-1 with TRBJ2-5; 11 nucleotides match TRBD2. The sequence was collected from a male donor with ankylosing spondylitis. CDR3 loop: CASSFGTSGGQETQYF. Written as DNA, the CDR3 is TGCGCCAGCAGCTTTGGAACTAGCGGGGGACAAGAGACCCAGTACTTC.